Below are 26 T cell receptor beta chains sequenced from a single sample in a study of T cell responses to AZD1222 COVID-19 vaccine. Libraries were prepared by immunoSEQ multiplex PCR; TCRdb keeps only in-frame clonotypes and omits some of them. The sample consists of 100,000 to 150,000 clones, around 92% of them appearing once. The specimen was peripheral blood, collected on day 0 of AZD1222 vaccination. The receptors come from an adult in good health.

The gene calls are TRBV7-2 and TRBJ1-4, with D possibly matching TRBD1 (6 bases). The V and J ends lost 4 bases and 0 bases respectively, with 15 bases between them. From germline, CDR1 is SGHTA and CDR2 FQGNSA. The CDR3 loop spans 17 amino acids. The CDR3 loop reads CASSSRLEGATNEKLFF. The DNA for the CDR3 is TGTGCCAGCAGCTCCAGGCTGGAGGGGGCAACTAATGAAAAACTGTTTTTT.

The chain couples TRBV5-6 to TRBJ1-3, with D maybe TRBD1 (6 bases). Trimming shortened V by 1 base and J by 0 bases, and 8 bases separated the two germline ends. Germline CDR1 is SGHDT and CDR2 is YYEEEE. CDR3 length: 15 residues. CDR3 DNA sequence: TGTGCCAGCAGCTTGCAGGGGAGCTCTGGAAACACCATATATTTT. The encoded protein is CASSLQGSSGNTIYF. The whole variable domain, remainder taken from reference TRBV5-6 and TRBJ1-3, is DAGVTQSPTHLIKTRGQQVTLRCSPKSGHDTVSWYQQALGQGPQFIFQYYEEEERQRGNFPDRFSGHQFPNYSSELNVNALLLGDSALYLCASSLQGSSGNTIYFGEGSWLTVV.

J is TRBJ2-1 and V is TRBV4-1, with D perhaps TRBD1 (6 bases). This CDR3 region has 17 residues. Trimming shortened V by 1 base and J by 0 bases, and 13 bases separated the two germline ends. Germline CDR1 is MGHRA and CDR2 is YSYEKL. The CDR3 here is CASSQAQTGFSYNEQFF. CDR3 sequence (DNA): TGCGCCAGCAGCCAAGCCCAGACAGGATTCTCCTACAATGAGCAGTTCTTC.

The chain joins TRBV6-1 to TRBJ1-2, with 8 positions matching TRBD1. Germline V gives CDR1 MNHNS, CDR2 SASEGT. The trim removed 3 bases at V and 7 bases at J, leaving 7 bases unmatched. The CDR3 contains 14 residues. DNA of the CDR3: TGTGCCAGCAGTGAGGGCAGGGGGCTAGGTGGCTACACCTTC. This sequence encodes CASSEGRGLGGYTF.

This chain links TRBV25-1 with TRBJ1-2; 9 bases are shared with TRBD1. CDR1 and CDR2 (germline): MGHDK, SYGVNS. The V gene end was trimmed by 6 bases and the J gene end by 4 bases; junction bases not matched to a gene: 6. The CDR3 is 14 residues long. CDR3 sequence: CASSTGTGSYGYTF. The CDR3 nucleotides are TGTGCCAGCAGCACCGGGACAGGGTCCTATGGCTACACCTTC.

The chain recombines TRBV5-5 with TRBJ1-3; D not resolved. V was clipped by 2 bases and J by 0 bases, with 9 bases between them. In germline, CDR1 is SGHKS, CDR2 YYEKEE (reference sequence). CDR3 length equals 15 residues. Here the CDR3 DNA reads TGTGCCAGCAGCTTACAGCCGATCTCTGGAAACACCATATATTTT. This encodes CASSLQPISGNTIYF.

This sequence joins TRBV29-1 and TRBJ1-2; a weak D match, TRBD1 (5 bases). The CDR3 length is 12 residues. Germline CDR1 is SQVTM and CDR2 is ANQGSEA. V lost 6 bases and J 3 bases, leaving 11 bases between the germline ends. Here the CDR3 DNA reads TGCAGCGTGAACGGGGGGGACTATGGCTACACCTTC. Amino acids: CSVNGGDYGYTF.

This sequence joins TRBV2 and TRBJ1-1, with unresolved D. The CDR3 runs 15 residues. V was pared by 0 bases and J by 0 bases, with 8 bases between. Germline lookup yields CDR1 SNHLY and CDR2 FYNNEI. CDR3 sequence (DNA): TGTGCCAGCAGTGAAGCTGGGCCGATGAACACTGAAGCTTTCTTT. Protein sequence: CASSEAGPMNTEAFF.

The rearrangement joins TRBV5-6 to TRBJ2-1; TRBD2 agrees at 7 bases. Trimming cost V 0 bases and J 3 bases; bases outside gene matches: 6. The germline V gene has CDR1 SGHDT and CDR2 YYEEEE. The CDR3 is 16 residues long. The chain's CDR3 is CASSLGGGGNYNEQFF. Written as DNA, the CDR3 is TGTGCCAGCAGCTTGGGAGGCGGGGGTAACTACAATGAGCAGTTCTTC.

V usage is TRBV30 and J usage is TRBJ1-2, with no clear D. In germline, CDR1 is GTSNPN, CDR2 SVGIG (reference sequence). This CDR3 region has 13 residues. V was pared by 0 bases and J by 0 bases, with 5 bases between. The CDR3 DNA is TGTGCCTGGAGTGTACTAGCTAACTATGGCTACACCTTC. Its protein is CAWSVLANYGYTF.

The table lists this clone with a few counts. This rearrangement joins TRBV5-6 to TRBJ2-3; unclear D gene. CDR3 length: 15 residues. Trimming cost V 1 base and J 3 bases, with 12 bases left between them. Germline V lookup: CDR1 SGHDT, CDR2 YYEEEE. This chain's CDR3 is CASSLYGPFTDTQYF. CDR3 coding DNA: TGTGCCAGCAGCTTGTACGGGCCTTTTACAGATACGCAGTATTTT. The whole variable domain, filled in from reference TRBV5-6 and TRBJ2-3, reads DAGVTQSPTHLIKTRGQQVTLRCSPKSGHDTVSWYQQALGQGPQFIFQYYEEEERQRGNFPDRFSGHQFPNYSSELNVNALLLGDSALYLCASSLYGPFTDTQYFGPGTRLTVL.

The V gene is TRBV4-3, the J gene TRBJ1-2; possible D gene TRBD1, 5 bases. V dropped 1 base and J dropped 6 bases, with 12 bases sitting between them. Germline V CDR1 and CDR2: LGHNA, YSLEER. CDR3 size: 14 residues. The CDR3 spells CASSQGAGRDGYTF. CDR3 DNA: TGCGCCAGCAGCCAAGGAGCAGGGAGGGATGGCTACACCTTC.

Only one count was recorded for this clone. The V call is TRBV3-1 (or the pseudogene TRBV3-2), the J call TRBJ2-3; D gene ambiguous. Trimming cost V 2 bases and J 6 bases, with 9 bases left between them. This CDR3 is built from 13 residues. The germline V gene encodes CDR1 LGHDT and CDR2 YNNKEL (reference sequence). This CDR3 reads CASSQPPVDTQYF. The CDR3 nucleotides are TGTGCCAGCAGCCAACCCCCCGTGGATACGCAGTATTTT.

This clone appeared a single time. The V gene is TRBV5-8, the J gene TRBJ2-7; unclear D gene. Trimming shortened V by 1 base and J by 6 bases, and 8 bases separated the two germline ends. The germline V gene encodes CDR1 SGHTS and CDR2 YDEGEE. This CDR3 spans 12 amino acids. CDR3 in amino acids: CASSLSPVEQYF. CDR3 bases: TGTGCCAGCAGCTTGTCCCCTGTCGAGCAGTACTTC. Full variable domain (outside the CDR3, taken from reference TRBV5-8 and TRBJ2-7): EAGVTQSPTHLIKTRGQQATLRCSPISGHTSVYWYQQALGLGLQFLLWYDEGEERNRGNFPPRFSGRQFPNYSSELNVNALELEDSALYLCASSLSPVEQYFGPGTRLTVT.

V is TRBV10-1 and J is TRBJ2-5, with 7 positions matching TRBD1. CDR1 WNHNN and CDR2 SYGVQD come from the germline V gene (reference sequence). The length of the CDR3 is 14 residues. Losses at the gene ends were 5 bases for V and 0 bases for J; bases not matched to a gene: 3. CDR3 region: CASSRDRDQETQYF. Here the CDR3 DNA reads TGCGCCAGCAGTAGAGACAGGGACCAAGAGACCCAGTACTTC.

This clone showed up just once. This rearrangement joins TRBV12-5 to TRBJ2-1; D possibly matches TRBD1 or TRBD2 (7 bases each). The length of the CDR3 is 14 residues. Looked up from germline, CDR1 is LGHNT and CDR2 is FRNRAP. Trimming took 7 bases from V and 8 from J, leaving 18 bases between them. DNA of the CDR3: TGTGCTAGTGCCTTCCGGGGAGGGGGCGATGAGCAGTTCTTC. This codes for CASAFRGGGDEQFF.

CDR3 amino acids: CASRRRGGTDTQYF. As DNA, the CDR3 is TGTGCCAGCCGACGACGAGGGGGCACAGATACGCAGTATTTT. This chain connects TRBV7-8 to TRBJ2-3, with D possibly being TRBD1 or TRBD2 (5 bases each). The CDR3 totals 14 residues. V lost 8 bases, J lost 1 base, and 13 bases lay in between. CDR1 and CDR2 from the germline V gene are SGHVS and FQNEAQ. Full variable domain (rest looked up from reference TRBV7-8 and TRBJ2-3): GAGVSQSPRYKVAKRGQDVALRCDPISGHVSLFWYQQALGQGPEFLTYFQNEAQLDKSGLPSDRFFAERPEGSVSTLKIQRTQQEDSAVYLCASRRRGGTDTQYFGPGTRLTVL.

The V gene is TRBV6-2 or TRBV6-3, the J gene TRBJ2-7, with 12 bases aligning to TRBD2. Unmatched junction bases numbered 6, after V lost 2 bases and J lost 1 base. The CDR3 is made up of 17 amino acids. Germline CDR1 is MNHEY and CDR2 is SVGEGT. CDR3 region: CASSYPSGGAESYEQYF. The CDR3 region has the DNA TGTGCCAGCAGTTACCCTAGCGGGGGGGCCGAATCCTACGAGCAGTACTTC.

V usage is TRBV7-2 and J usage is TRBJ1-1; D possibly corresponds to TRBD1 (5 bases). The germline V gene has CDR1 SGHTA and CDR2 FQGNSA. This CDR3 region has 16 residues. V lost 0 bases and J lost 3, with 14 bases in between. DNA for the CDR3: TGTGCCAGCAGCTTAGCTTTGTTTTGGGGGGACACTGAAGCTTTCTTT. This translates into CASSLALFWGDTEAFF.

The J gene is TRBJ1-3, the V gene TRBV30; D remains ambiguous. The CDR3 has 12 residues. Germline V CDR1 and CDR2: GTSNPN, SVGIG (reference sequence). Trimming took 0 bases from V and 4 from J, leaving 4 bases between them. The DNA of the CDR3 is TGTGCCTGGAGTGTACTAGGAAACACCATATATTTT. As protein: CAWSVLGNTIYF.

The chain combines TRBV7-2 with TRBJ2-2; TRBD2 might be the D (7 bases). Trimming left V 5 bases short and J 4 bases short, with 23 bases between. Germline-derived CDR1 and CDR2 are SGHTA and FQGNSA. The CDR3 spans 18 residues. CDR3 coding DNA: TGTGCCAGCAGCCCAACCCGAACTCTAGGGGGGGGCACCGGGGAGCTGTTTTTT. The encoded protein is CASSPTRTLGGGTGELFF.

The chain links TRBV4-3 to TRBJ2-7, with 7 bases identical to TRBD2. After removal of 4 bases from V and 4 bases from J, the junction contained 13 bases not matched to a gene. CDR3 length: 16 residues. Germline CDR1 LGHNA, CDR2 YSLEER. This CDR3 is CASSPSRGEGRYEQYF. The CDR3 nucleotides read TGCGCCAGCAGCCCCAGTAGAGGGGAGGGCCGGTACGAGCAGTACTTC.

The rearrangement joins TRBV7-6 to TRBJ2-3; 10 bases align to TRBD2. Germline V gene sequence: CDR1 SGHVS, CDR2 FNYEAQ. Losses at the gene ends were 1 base for V and 2 bases for J; bases not matched to a gene: 9. This CDR3 has 18 amino acids. Written as DNA, the CDR3 is TGTGCCAGCAGCTTAGTACCAGGAGCGGGAGGGACCACAGATACGCAGTATTTT. As protein: CASSLVPGAGGTTDTQYF. The entire variable domain, with the rest obtained from reference TRBV7-6 and TRBJ2-3, is as follows: GAGVSQSPRYKVTKRGQDVALRCDPISGHVSLYWYRQALGQGPEFLTYFNYEAQQDKSGLPNDRFSAERPEGSISTLTIQRTEQRDSAMYRCASSLVPGAGGTTDTQYFGPGTRLTVL.

This clone appeared once. The chain is built from TRBV28 and TRBJ2-7, with D perhaps TRBD1 (6 bases). Trimming pared 3 bases from V and 4 bases from J, leaving 16 bases between. Germline CDR1 MDHEN, CDR2 SYDVKM. The CDR3 covers 15 residues. In DNA form, the CDR3 reads TGTGCCAGCAGTTTGTCCGGGACAAAGCGGTACGAGCAGTACTTC. Translating gives CASSLSGTKRYEQYF.

The V and J genes are TRBV7-2 and TRBJ2-1, with D uncertain. Trimming cost V 5 bases and J 7 bases, with 6 bases left between them. The germline gives CDR1 SGHTA, CDR2 FQGNSA. The CDR3 totals 11 residues. The CDR3 DNA reads TGTGCCAGCAGCCCTTGGAATGAGCAGTTCTTC. Residues: CASSPWNEQFF.

The CDR3 DNA follows: TGTGCCAGCAGCGTGGGCGGGACCTCTGGAAACACCATATATTTT. Protein: CASSVGGTSGNTIYF. The chain links TRBV9 to TRBJ1-3; D is perhaps TRBD1 (5 bases). Trimming took off 2 bases at V and 0 bases at J, with 9 bases between the two ends. The CDR3 is 15 residues long. Germline CDR1 is SGDLS and CDR2 is YYNGEE.